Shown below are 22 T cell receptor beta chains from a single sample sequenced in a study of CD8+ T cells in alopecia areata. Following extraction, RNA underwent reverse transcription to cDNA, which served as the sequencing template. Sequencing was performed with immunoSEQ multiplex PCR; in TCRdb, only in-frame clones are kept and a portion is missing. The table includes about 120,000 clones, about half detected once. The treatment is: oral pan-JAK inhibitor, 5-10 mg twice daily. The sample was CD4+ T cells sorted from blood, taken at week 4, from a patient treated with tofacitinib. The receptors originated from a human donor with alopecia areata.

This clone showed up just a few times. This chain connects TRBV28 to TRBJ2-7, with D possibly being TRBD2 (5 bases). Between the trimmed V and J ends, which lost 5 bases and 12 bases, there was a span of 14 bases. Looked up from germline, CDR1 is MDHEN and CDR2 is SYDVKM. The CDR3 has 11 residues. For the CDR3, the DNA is TGTGCCAGCAGTCTACAGCGGAATACGTACTTC. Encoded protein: CASSLQRNTYF.

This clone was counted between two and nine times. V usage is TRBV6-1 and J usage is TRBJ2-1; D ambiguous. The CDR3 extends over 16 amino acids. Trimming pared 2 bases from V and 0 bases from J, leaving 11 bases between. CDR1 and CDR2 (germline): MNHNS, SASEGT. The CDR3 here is CASSEMVRSSYNEQFF. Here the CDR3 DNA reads TGTGCCAGCAGTGAAATGGTTAGAAGCTCCTACAATGAGCAGTTCTTC.

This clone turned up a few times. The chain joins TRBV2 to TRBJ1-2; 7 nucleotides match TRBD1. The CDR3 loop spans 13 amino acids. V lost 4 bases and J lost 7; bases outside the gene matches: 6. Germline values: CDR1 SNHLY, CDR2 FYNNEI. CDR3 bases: TGTGCCAGCAGTGGTGGCCGACAGGGTGGCTACACCTTC. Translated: CASSGGRQGGYTF.

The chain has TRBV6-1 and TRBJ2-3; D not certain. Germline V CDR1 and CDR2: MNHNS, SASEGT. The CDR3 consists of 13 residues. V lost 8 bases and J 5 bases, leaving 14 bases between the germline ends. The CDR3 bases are TGTGCCAGCGGGCGTTCGGTCGGAGATACGCAGTATTTT. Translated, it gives CASGRSVGDTQYF.

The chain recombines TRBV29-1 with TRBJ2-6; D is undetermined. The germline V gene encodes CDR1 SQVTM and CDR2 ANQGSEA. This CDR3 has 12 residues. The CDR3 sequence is CSSTSGANVLTF. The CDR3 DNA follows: TGCAGTTCCACGTCGGGGGCCAACGTCCTGACTTTC.

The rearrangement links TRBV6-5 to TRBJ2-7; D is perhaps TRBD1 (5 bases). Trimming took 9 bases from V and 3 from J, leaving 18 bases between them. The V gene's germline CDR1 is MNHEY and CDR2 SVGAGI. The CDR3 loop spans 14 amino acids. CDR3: CARIRQPGYYEQYF. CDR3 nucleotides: TGTGCCAGGATAAGACAGCCGGGTTACTACGAGCAGTACTTC.

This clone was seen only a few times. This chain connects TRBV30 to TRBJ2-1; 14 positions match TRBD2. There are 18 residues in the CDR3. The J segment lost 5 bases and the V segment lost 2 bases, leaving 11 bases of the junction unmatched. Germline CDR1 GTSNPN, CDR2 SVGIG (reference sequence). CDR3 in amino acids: CAWSIRTSGRPVHNEQFF. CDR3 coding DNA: TGTGCCTGGAGTATTCGGACTAGCGGGAGGCCCGTCCACAATGAGCAGTTCTTC.

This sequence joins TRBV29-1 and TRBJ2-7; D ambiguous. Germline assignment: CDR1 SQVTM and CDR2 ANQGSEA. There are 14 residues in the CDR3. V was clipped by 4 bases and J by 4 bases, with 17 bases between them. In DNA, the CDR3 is TGCAGCGTTGGTTATTTGGTGGGAAGGTACGAGCAGTACTTC. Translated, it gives CSVGYLVGRYEQYF.

In nucleotides, the CDR3 is TGCGCCAGCAGCTTGGACAGGACAGTTAACACTGAAGCTTTCTTT. Its translation is CASSLDRTVNTEAFF. J is TRBJ1-1 and V is TRBV5-1; D might be TRBD1 (6 bases). Germline lookup yields CDR1 SGHRS and CDR2 YFSETQ. The CDR3 spans 15 residues. Trimming took off 0 bases at V and 2 bases at J, with 11 bases between the two ends. Complete variable domain (other parts from reference TRBV5-1 and TRBJ1-1): KAGVTQTPRYLIKTRGQQVTLSCSPISGHRSVSWYQQTPGQGLQFLFEYFSETQRNKGNFPGRFSGRQFSNSRSEMNVSTLELGDSALYLCASSLDRTVNTEAFFGQGTRLTVV.

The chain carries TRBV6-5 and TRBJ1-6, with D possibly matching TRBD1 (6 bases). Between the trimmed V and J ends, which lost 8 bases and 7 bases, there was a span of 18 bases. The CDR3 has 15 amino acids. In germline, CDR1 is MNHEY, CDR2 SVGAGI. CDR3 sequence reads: CASSRDIGWNSPLHF. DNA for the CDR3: TGTGCCAGCTCCCGGGACATCGGGTGGAATTCACCCCTCCACTTT.

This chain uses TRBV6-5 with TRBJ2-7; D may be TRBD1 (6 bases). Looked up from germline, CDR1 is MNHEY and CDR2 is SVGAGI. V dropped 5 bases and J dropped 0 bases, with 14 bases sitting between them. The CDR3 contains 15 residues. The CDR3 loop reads CASSRSSGASYEQYF. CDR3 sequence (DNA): TGTGCCAGCAGTCGATCCTCAGGGGCCTCCTACGAGCAGTACTTC.

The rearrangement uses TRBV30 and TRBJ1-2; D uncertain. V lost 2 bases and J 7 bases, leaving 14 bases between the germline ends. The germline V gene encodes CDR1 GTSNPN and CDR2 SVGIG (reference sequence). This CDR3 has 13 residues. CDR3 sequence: CAWSKGIEVGYTF. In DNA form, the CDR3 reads TGTGCCTGGAGTAAAGGTATTGAGGTTGGCTACACCTTC.

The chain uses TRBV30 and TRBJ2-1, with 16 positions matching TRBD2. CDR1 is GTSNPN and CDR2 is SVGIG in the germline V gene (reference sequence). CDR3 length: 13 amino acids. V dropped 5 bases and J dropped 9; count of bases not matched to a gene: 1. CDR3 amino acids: CAWGTSGRGEQFF. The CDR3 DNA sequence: TGTGCCTGGGGGACTAGCGGGAGGGGTGAGCAGTTCTTC.

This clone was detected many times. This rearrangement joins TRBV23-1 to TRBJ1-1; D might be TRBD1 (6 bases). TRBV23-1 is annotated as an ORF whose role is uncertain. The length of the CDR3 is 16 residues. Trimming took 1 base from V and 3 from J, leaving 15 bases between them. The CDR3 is CASSQFLGHHHTEAFF. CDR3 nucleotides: TGCGCCAGCAGTCAATTCCTGGGACACCACCACACTGAAGCTTTCTTT.

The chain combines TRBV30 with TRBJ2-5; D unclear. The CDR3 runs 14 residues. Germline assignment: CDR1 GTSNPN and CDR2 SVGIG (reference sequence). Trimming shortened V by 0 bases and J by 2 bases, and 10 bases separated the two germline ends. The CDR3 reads CAWSVLPEQETQYF. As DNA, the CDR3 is TGTGCCTGGAGTGTATTGCCTGAACAAGAGACCCAGTACTTC.

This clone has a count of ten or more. The CDR3 region has the DNA TGTGCCAGCAGTGTCGGAGGGGGCGGAGAGACCCAGTACTTC. Its protein product is CASSVGGGGETQYF. V gene TRBV2 combines with J gene TRBJ2-5; tentative D call: TRBD1 (7 bases). Looked up from germline, CDR1 is SNHLY and CDR2 is FYNNEI. V lost 4 bases to trimming and J lost 4 bases, with 13 bases between them. The CDR3 is made up of 14 amino acids.

The CDR3 region has the DNA TGTGCCTGCCGATTAATCACCGGGGAGCTGTTTTTT. It yields the protein CACRLITGELFF. The V call is TRBV6-1, the J call TRBJ2-2; D call uncertain. The V end lost 11 bases, the J end lost 4 bases, and 11 bases lay between the germline ends. The CDR3 extends over 12 amino acids. The V gene's germline CDR1 is MNHNS and CDR2 SASEGT.

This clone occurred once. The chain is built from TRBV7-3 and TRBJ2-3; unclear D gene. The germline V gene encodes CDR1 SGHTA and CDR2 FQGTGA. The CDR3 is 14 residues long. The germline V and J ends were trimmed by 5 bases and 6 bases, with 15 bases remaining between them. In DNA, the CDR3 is TGTGCCAGCAGCCGTTCCCTGGCGTCGGATACGCAGTATTTT. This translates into CASSRSLASDTQYF. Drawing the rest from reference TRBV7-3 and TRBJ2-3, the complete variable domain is GAGVSQTPSNKVTEKGKYVELRCDPISGHTALYWYRQSLGQGPEFLIYFQGTGAADDSGLPNDRFFAVRPEGSVSTLKIQRTERGDSAVYLCASSRSLASDTQYFGPGTRLTVL.

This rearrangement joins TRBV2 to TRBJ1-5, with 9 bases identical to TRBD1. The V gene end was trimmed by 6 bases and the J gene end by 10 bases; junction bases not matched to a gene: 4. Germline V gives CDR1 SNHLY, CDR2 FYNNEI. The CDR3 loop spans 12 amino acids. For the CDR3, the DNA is TGTGCCAGCAGCCTACAGGGGGCCCCCCAGCATTTT. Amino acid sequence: CASSLQGAPQHF.

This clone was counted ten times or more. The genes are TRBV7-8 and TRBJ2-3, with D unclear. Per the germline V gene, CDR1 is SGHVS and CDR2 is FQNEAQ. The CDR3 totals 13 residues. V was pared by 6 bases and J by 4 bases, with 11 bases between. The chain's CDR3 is CASSPPRADTQYF. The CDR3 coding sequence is TGTGCCAGCAGTCCCCCTAGAGCAGATACGCAGTATTTT.

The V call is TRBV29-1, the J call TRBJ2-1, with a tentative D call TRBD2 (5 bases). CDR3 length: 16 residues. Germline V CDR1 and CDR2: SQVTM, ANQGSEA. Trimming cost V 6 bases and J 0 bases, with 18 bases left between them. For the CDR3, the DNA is TGCAGCGTGAGGGCCGTCGGCGGACTCTCCTACAATGAGCAGTTCTTC. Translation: CSVRAVGGLSYNEQFF.

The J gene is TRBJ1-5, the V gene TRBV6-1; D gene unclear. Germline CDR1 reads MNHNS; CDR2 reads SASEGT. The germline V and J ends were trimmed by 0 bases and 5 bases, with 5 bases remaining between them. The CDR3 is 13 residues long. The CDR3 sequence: CASSEASYQPQHF. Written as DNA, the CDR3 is TGTGCCAGCAGTGAAGCTTCATATCAGCCCCAGCATTTT.